The 11 T cell receptor beta chains reported below all come from one sample, sequenced in a study of blood T cell repertoires in COVID-19. The data were produced by immunoSEQ multiplex PCR, yet TCRdb's version contains in-frame clones alone and is incomplete. The sample holds under 100,000 clones, roughly 84% seen once. Source material: peripheral blood. The receptors come from a woman of 80 years or more with COVID-19, enrolled during active disease.

This clone was recorded once. This sequence joins TRBV7-2 and TRBJ2-1, with 10 bases matching TRBD1. The CDR3 length is 14 residues. Unmatched junction bases numbered 1, after V lost 0 bases and J lost 8 bases. Per the germline V gene, CDR1 is SGHTA and CDR2 is FQGNSA. CDR3 sequence: CASSLAGTGDEQFF. CDR3 coding DNA: TGTGCCAGCAGCTTAGCGGGGACAGGGGATGAGCAGTTCTTC.

This clone was picked up a small number of times. This sequence joins TRBV2 and TRBJ1-6; TRBD1 is a possible D gene (6 bases). The V end was cut by 7 bases, the J end by 7 bases, with 8 bases between. The CDR3 has 12 residues. The germline V gene has CDR1 SNHLY and CDR2 FYNNEI. The CDR3 DNA reads TGTGCCAGCAAGGACAGAAATTCACCCCTCCACTTT. Translated: CASKDRNSPLHF.

This rearrangement joins TRBV5-6 to TRBJ2-7; 10 positions match TRBD1. The CDR3 loop spans 17 amino acids. In germline, CDR1 is SGHDT, CDR2 YYEEEE. V lost 3 bases and J lost 3; bases outside the gene matches: 12. The chain's CDR3 is CASSSDRGPLPRYEQYF. In nucleotides, the CDR3 is TGTGCCAGCAGCTCCGACAGGGGGCCACTACCCCGCTACGAGCAGTACTTC. The whole variable domain, filled in from reference TRBV5-6 and TRBJ2-7, reads DAGVTQSPTHLIKTRGQQVTLRCSPKSGHDTVSWYQQALGQGPQFIFQYYEEEERQRGNFPDRFSGHQFPNYSSELNVNALLLGDSALYLCASSSDRGPLPRYEQYFGPGTRLTVT.

The chain carries TRBV18 and TRBJ1-2; D is uncertain. CDR1 and CDR2 (germline): KGHSH, LQKENI. Trimming took off 3 bases at V and 6 bases at J, with 8 bases between the two ends. This CDR3 has 12 residues. The CDR3 spells CASSPYSDGYTF. CDR3 in DNA: TGTGCCAGCTCACCCTACAGTGATGGCTACACCTTC.

The chain recombines TRBV19 with TRBJ1-2; 7 bases are shared with TRBD1. V lost 9 bases and J lost 7; bases outside the gene matches: 11. This CDR3 comprises 13 residues. Germline V CDR1 and CDR2: LNHDA, SQIVND (reference sequence). The CDR3 loop reads CASDRDSGIGYTF. CDR3 nucleotides: TGTGCCAGCGACCGGGACAGTGGCATTGGCTACACCTTC.

The rearrangement uses TRBV7-9 and TRBJ2-7; perhaps TRBD1 as D (6 bases). Germline V CDR1 and CDR2: SEHNR, FQNEAQ (reference sequence). The CDR3 spans 12 residues. V lost 5 bases, J lost 5 bases, and 10 bases lay in between. CDR3 DNA sequence: TGTGCCAGCAGCAGTTACAGGGACGAGCAGTACTTC. Translation: CASSSYRDEQYF.

This chain uses TRBV5-1 with TRBJ2-3, with 10 bases aligning to TRBD2. In germline, CDR1 is SGHRS, CDR2 YFSETQ. Unmatched junction bases numbered 11, after V lost 3 bases and J lost 7 bases. The CDR3 loop spans 16 amino acids. The CDR3 is CASSSSLAGAMNTQYF. The DNA for the CDR3 is TGCGCCAGCAGCTCCAGTCTAGCGGGAGCTATGAATACGCAGTATTTT. The whole variable domain, remainder taken from reference TRBV5-1 and TRBJ2-3, is KAGVTQTPRYLIKTRGQQVTLSCSPISGHRSVSWYQQTPGQGLQFLFEYFSETQRNKGNFPGRFSGRQFSNSRSEMNVSTLELGDSALYLCASSSSLAGAMNTQYFGPGTRLTVL.

V is TRBV10-3 and J is TRBJ1-2; TRBD1 aligns across 7 bases. This CDR3 is built from 13 residues. Trimming took 6 bases from V and 4 from J; bases not matched to a gene: 5. Germline-derived CDR1 and CDR2 are ENHRY and SYGVKD. The CDR3 loop is CAISRDSPYGYTF. CDR3 in DNA: TGTGCCATCAGCCGGGACAGCCCCTATGGCTACACCTTC.

This clone has more than one count but fewer than ten. The rearrangement joins TRBV11-3 to TRBJ1-3; D is perhaps TRBD1 (6 bases). This CDR3 contains 14 residues. V was pared by 5 bases and J by 0 bases, with 8 bases between. In germline, CDR1 is SGHNT, CDR2 YENEEA. CDR3: CASSQGSSGNTIYF. The CDR3 DNA reads TGTGCCAGCAGCCAGGGGAGCTCTGGAAACACCATATATTTT. Filled out from reference TRBV11-3 and TRBJ1-3, the complete variable domain reads EAGVVQSPRYKIIEKKQPVAFWCNPISGHNTLYWYLQNLGQGPELLIRYENEEAVDDSQLPKDRFSAERLKGVDSTLKIQPAELGDSAVYLCASSQGSSGNTIYFGEGSWLTVV.

CDR3 protein: CATSAAGTGGYEQYF. The CDR3, as DNA: TGTGCCACCAGTGCCGCCGGGACAGGGGGCTACGAGCAGTACTTC. This chain connects TRBV24-1 to TRBJ2-7, with 11 bases that match TRBD1. V shed 5 bases, J shed 3 bases, and the junction held 5 bases outside the gene matches. From germline, CDR1 is KGHDR and CDR2 SFDVKD. CDR3 length: 15 amino acids.

This rearrangement joins TRBV19 to TRBJ2-3; possible D gene TRBD2, 5 bases. The CDR3 spans 12 residues. The germline V gene has CDR1 LNHDA and CDR2 SQIVND (reference sequence). Between the trimmed V and J ends, which lost 6 bases and 3 bases, there was a span of 7 bases. The CDR3 loop is CASSRDTDTQYF. The CDR3 region has the DNA TGTGCCAGTAGCCGGGATACAGATACGCAGTATTTT.